This TCR beta chain was recovered during a study of cytomegalovirus exposure and HLA in healthy donors. With respect to this clone: Other nucleotide sequences from this sample produce the same CDR3.

The PCR was carried out with 60 Vbeta primers and 13 Jbeta primers. Method: immunoSEQ multiplex PCR; TCRdb's copy keeps in-frame clones and lacks some. The sample holds about 82,000 clones, 65% to 75% seen once. The germline V gene has CDR1 MNHEY and CDR2 SMNVEV (reference sequence). The V end lost 1 base, the J end lost 4 bases, and 8 bases lay between the germline ends. This CDR3 comprises 13 residues. The chain joins TRBV27 to TRBJ2-7; TRBD1 is a possible D gene (6 bases). This clonotype was obtained from a man between 40 and 49 years old in good health and CMV-seropositive. What was sequenced was PBMCs. CDR3 DNA sequence: TGTGCCAGCAGTTTATTACAGGGTTACGAGCAGTACTTC. This codes for CASSLLQGYEQYF.